The next 29 T cell receptor beta chains were all read from a single sample in a study of cytomegalovirus exposure and HLA in healthy donors. In the PCR, 60 Vbeta and 13 Jbeta primers were used. The protocol was immunoSEQ multiplex PCR, while the TCRdb copy is restricted to in-frame clones and leaves out a portion. The sample records about 190,000 clones, around 85% being singletons. Sequencing was carried out using PBMCs. The receptor set was obtained from a boy between 2 and 10 years old in good health and CMV-seronegative.

This chain connects TRBV5-8 to TRBJ2-5, with a weak D call TRBD2 (6 bases). In germline, CDR1 is SGHTS, CDR2 YDEGEE. CDR3 length: 15 residues. Trimming cost V 0 bases and J 2 bases, with 11 bases left between them. The chain's CDR3 is CASSLGSGLQETQYF. The DNA for the CDR3 is TGTGCCAGCAGCTTGGGATCGGGACTTCAAGAGACCCAGTACTTC.

This chain uses TRBV7-2 with TRBJ2-3; TRBD2 matches at 10 bases. This CDR3 has 15 amino acids. Looked up from germline, CDR1 is SGHTA and CDR2 is FQGNSA. After removal of 7 bases from V and 2 bases from J, the junction contained 6 bases not matched to a gene. The CDR3 coding sequence is TGTGCCAGCATATTAGCGGGGGGACCCACAGATACGCAGTATTTT. Amino acids: CASILAGGPTDTQYF.

The chain recombines TRBV28 with TRBJ1-3; 11 bases agree with TRBD1. The trim removed 7 bases at V and 1 base at J, leaving 6 bases unmatched. Germline V gives CDR1 MDHEN, CDR2 SYDVKM. The CDR3 contains 16 residues. The CDR3 protein is CASTTGTGGSGNTIYF. As DNA, the CDR3 is TGTGCCAGCACCACAGGGACAGGGGGGTCTGGAAACACCATATATTTT.

This CDR3 is CASSPGGNLLYNEQFF. The CDR3 nucleotides are TGTGCCAGCAGCCCAGGAGGGAATCTGTTATACAATGAGCAGTTCTTC. The J gene is TRBJ2-1, the V gene TRBV5-4; maybe TRBD2 (6 bases). The germline CDR1 and CDR2 sequences are SGHNT and YYREEE (reference sequence). V gave up 4 bases and J gave up 4 bases, with 18 bases separating them. The CDR3 loop spans 16 amino acids.

Only a few counts were recorded for this clone. The J gene is TRBJ2-7, the V gene TRBV28, with D possibly being TRBD1 (6 bases). CDR3 length: 16 residues. The ends were cut back, 3 bases at V and 0 bases at J, with 15 bases in the middle. Per germline, CDR1 MDHEN and CDR2 SYDVKM. DNA of the CDR3: TGTGCCAGCAGTTTTCTTTACAGGGCTCCCTCCTACGAGCAGTACTTC. This encodes CASSFLYRAPSYEQYF.

The chain couples TRBV6-5 to TRBJ2-7; 12 positions agree with TRBD2. The junction had 6 bases not matched to a gene; V was cut back by 6 bases and J by 3 bases. Germline CDR1 MNHEY, CDR2 SVGAGI. This CDR3 contains 15 residues. The chain's CDR3 is CASSQTSGSSYEQYF. Here the CDR3 DNA reads TGTGCCAGCAGCCAGACTAGCGGGAGTAGCTACGAGCAGTACTTC.

This clone has only one observation. The rearrangement joins TRBV5-1 to TRBJ2-1; 9 nucleotides line up with TRBD2. V gave up 1 base and J gave up 7 bases; unmatched junction bases: 6. The CDR3 sequence is 15 residues long. Germline values: CDR1 SGHRS, CDR2 YFSETQ. The chain's CDR3 is CASSLSVSGSNEQFF. The CDR3 DNA follows: TGCGCCAGCAGCTTGTCGGTTAGCGGGAGTAATGAGCAGTTCTTC.

The chain carries TRBV18 and TRBJ2-5; D unclear. V lost 1 base, J lost 6 bases, and 12 bases lay in between. The CDR3 contains 14 residues. Looked up from germline, CDR1 is KGHSH and CDR2 is LQKENI. As DNA, the CDR3 is TGTGCCAGCTCACCACTTCCTGGCTTGCAGACCCAGTACTTC. Translating it yields CASSPLPGLQTQYF.

This chain joins TRBV29-1 and TRBJ1-1; no firm D call. The V end lost 1 base, the J end lost 8 bases, and 11 bases lay between the germline ends. The germline V gene encodes CDR1 SQVTM and CDR2 ANQGSEA. CDR3 length: 12 residues. The CDR3 spells CSVEGRLLEAFF. DNA for the CDR3: TGCAGCGTTGAAGGTAGACTTTTAGAAGCTTTCTTT.

V usage is TRBV28 and J usage is TRBJ1-5; weak D call: TRBD1 (6 bases). Trimming left V 8 bases short and J 2 bases short, with 22 bases between. Germline assignment: CDR1 MDHEN and CDR2 SYDVKM. This CDR3 has 17 residues. As DNA, the CDR3 is TGTGCCAGCTCTTCCCTCATCAGGGGCGCGGGCAATCAGCCCCAGCATTTT. It encodes CASSSLIRGAGNQPQHF.

The CDR3 nucleotides are TGTGCCAGCAGCCCCTCCCCACAGGGACGGGCTGAAGCTTTCTTT. Protein product: CASSPSPQGRAEAFF. The chain joins TRBV6-5 to TRBJ1-1; possible D gene TRBD1, 6 bases. Germline V CDR1 and CDR2: MNHEY, SVGAGI. The CDR3 is made up of 15 amino acids. V gave up 6 bases and J gave up 6 bases, with 20 bases separating them.

J is TRBJ2-1 and V is TRBV10-3, with D possibly being TRBD1 (7 bases). The CDR3 sequence is 13 residues long. The V end was cut by 10 bases, the J end by 10 bases, with 20 bases between. The germline gives CDR1 ENHRY, CDR2 SYGVKD. CDR3 DNA: TGTGCCAACCAGCCCCAGGGGGGACGGGAGCAGTTCTTC. This translates into CANQPQGGREQFF.

This clone was found once. This chain uses TRBV10-3 with TRBJ2-1; possibly TRBD2 for D (6 bases). V lost 11 bases and J 0 bases, leaving 14 bases between the germline ends. This CDR3 has 14 amino acids. Germline CDR1 ENHRY, CDR2 SYGVKD. The CDR3 region is CAAEDGSSYNEQFF. CDR3 DNA sequence: TGTGCCGCTGAAGACGGGAGCTCCTACAATGAGCAGTTCTTC.

This chain's CDR3 is CASRGGAEAFF. The CDR3, as DNA: TGTGCCAGCAGGGGGGGAGCTGAAGCTTTCTTT. V and J are TRBV2 and TRBJ1-1; tentative D call: TRBD1 (5 bases). The CDR3 consists of 11 residues. Trimming pared 6 bases from V and 6 bases from J, leaving 8 bases between. The V gene's germline CDR1 is SNHLY and CDR2 FYNNEI.

The chain uses TRBV28 and TRBJ1-6; 9 bases line up with TRBD1. Germline V lookup: CDR1 MDHEN, CDR2 SYDVKM. CDR3 size: 16 residues. V was clipped by 2 bases and J by 7 bases; unmatched bases: 6. This CDR3 reads CASSLTMTGGNSPLHF. The CDR3 region has the DNA TGTGCCAGCAGTTTAACCATGACAGGGGGAAATTCACCCCTCCACTTT.

CDR3: CASRLGRDVLTF. DNA for the CDR3: TGTGCCAGCCGCCTAGGCAGGGACGTCCTGACTTTC. The chain uses TRBV27 and TRBJ2-6; perhaps TRBD1 as D (5 bases). Germline V gives CDR1 MNHEY, CDR2 SMNVEV (reference sequence). Deletions cut 8 bases from V and 11 bases from J, with 13 bases between. This CDR3 has 12 residues.

The chain recombines TRBV11-2 with TRBJ2-3; D is perhaps TRBD1 (6 bases). The CDR3 runs to 15 residues. The V and J ends lost 4 bases and 0 bases respectively, with 11 bases between them. CDR1 SGHAT and CDR2 FQNNGV come from the germline V gene. This chain's CDR3 is CASSSQGPSTDTQYF. CDR3 bases: TGTGCCAGCAGCTCACAGGGCCCTAGCACAGATACGCAGTATTTT.

The chain links TRBV2 to TRBJ2-3; D gene ambiguous. V was shortened by 8 bases and J by 2 bases, with 5 bases between the two germline ends. The germline V gene encodes CDR1 SNHLY and CDR2 FYNNEI. The CDR3 runs 11 residues. The CDR3 sequence is CASQFTDTQYF. In DNA, the CDR3 is TGTGCCAGCCAGTTCACAGATACGCAGTATTTT. Combining the CDR3 with reference TRBV2 and TRBJ2-3 gives the whole variable domain EPEVTQTPSHQVTQMGQEVILRCVPISNHLYFYWYRQILGQKVEFLVSFYNNEISEKSEIFDDQFSVERPDGSNFTLKIRSTKLEDSAMYFCASQFTDTQYFGPGTRLTVL.

V is TRBV19 and J is TRBJ2-3; D is unresolved. The germline V gene encodes CDR1 LNHDA and CDR2 SQIVND (reference sequence). V was trimmed by 5 bases and J by 0 bases, leaving 6 bases between them. The CDR3 extends over 13 amino acids. DNA of the CDR3: TGTGCCAGTAGTGCGGATAGCACAGATACGCAGTATTTT. Translating gives CASSADSTDTQYF.

The V call is TRBV7-9, the J call TRBJ2-1; 7 positions agree with TRBD1. Looked up from germline, CDR1 is SEHNR and CDR2 is FQNEAQ (reference sequence). The CDR3 totals 15 residues. J gave up 3 bases and V 5 bases, and 7 bases lay outside the gene matches. The CDR3 loop reads CASSPTGTDYNEQFF. The CDR3 nucleotides are TGTGCCAGCAGCCCTACCGGGACAGACTACAATGAGCAGTTCTTC.

The genes are TRBV18 and TRBJ1-4, with a tentative D call TRBD1 (5 bases). Germline values: CDR1 KGHSH, CDR2 LQKENI. The CDR3 is 15 amino acids. V was shortened by 2 bases and J by 3 bases, with 10 bases between the two germline ends. The CDR3 reads CASSPDRKPNEKLFF. The CDR3 DNA reads TGTGCCAGCTCACCAGACAGAAAACCTAATGAAAAACTGTTTTTT. Filled out from reference TRBV18 and TRBJ1-4, the complete variable domain reads NAGVMQNPRHLVRRRGQEARLRCSPMKGHSHVYWYRQLPEEGLKFMVYLQKENIIDESGMPKERFSAEFPKEGPSILRIQQVVRGDSAAYFCASSPDRKPNEKLFFGSGTQLSVL.

The V call is TRBV21-1, the J call TRBJ2-2; the table's D gene call, TRBD1, was not cross checked with the DNA. TRBV21-1 has pseudogene status. The length of the CDR3 is 18 residues. CDR3 protein: CASTPHGPGVVRTGELFF. The CDR3 DNA reads as TGTGCCAGCACCCCGCACGGGCCAGGGGTAGTAAGAACCGGGGAGCTGTTTTTT.

This chain's CDR3 is CASSLGAQETQYF. Written as DNA, the CDR3 is TGTGCCAGCAGCTTAGGGGCCCAAGAGACCCAGTACTTC. The chain carries TRBV7-9 and TRBJ2-5, with D unclear. V lost 1 base to trimming and J lost 1 base, with 4 bases between them. CDR3 length equals 13 residues. Germline loops: CDR1 SEHNR, CDR2 FQNEAQ (reference sequence).

CDR3 bases: TGCGCCAGCATAGGGGGGACAGGGGTTGGAGAGCAGTACTTC. The encoded protein is CASIGGTGVGEQYF. This chain connects TRBV5-1 to TRBJ2-7; 10 nucleotides match TRBD1. The CDR3 has 14 residues. The V and J ends lost 6 bases and 7 bases, in that order; junction bases with no gene match: 10. In germline, CDR1 is SGHRS, CDR2 YFSETQ.

This clone was found once. The gene calls are TRBV5-5 and TRBJ2-6; maybe TRBD1 (6 bases). Deletions cut 0 bases from V and 3 bases from J, with 7 bases between. The CDR3 length is 15 residues. Germline-derived CDR1 and CDR2 are SGHKS and YYEKEE (reference sequence). CDR3 in amino acids: CASSLEGGGANVLTF. The CDR3 region has the DNA TGTGCCAGCAGCTTGGAAGGGGGTGGGGCCAACGTCCTGACTTTC.

Here the CDR3 reads CASSLGGPDEQFF. The CDR3 DNA follows: TGTGCCAGCAGCTTGGGGGGTCCAGATGAGCAGTTCTTC. V is TRBV7-9 and J is TRBJ2-1; D possibly corresponds to TRBD2 (6 bases). The CDR3 spans 13 residues. Deletions cut 3 bases from V and 8 bases from J, with 11 bases between. CDR1 and CDR2 (germline): SEHNR, FQNEAQ (reference sequence).

The chain has TRBV27 and TRBJ2-2; no reliable D call. The germline V gene has CDR1 MNHEY and CDR2 SMNVEV (reference sequence). Deletions cut 5 bases from V and 1 base from J, with 23 bases between. The CDR3 totals 19 residues. CDR3 sequence: CASSPQTTYRRLNTGELFF. The CDR3 DNA reads as TGTGCCAGCAGTCCACAAACGACATACCGCAGGTTGAACACCGGGGAGCTGTTTTTT.

The chain has TRBV11-2 and TRBJ1-1; TRBD1 is a possible D gene (5 bases). The CDR3 has 17 residues. The germline V gene encodes CDR1 SGHAT and CDR2 FQNNGV. The V and J ends lost 2 bases and 8 bases respectively, with 24 bases between them. CDR3 bases: TGTGCCAGCAGCTTAAGGCCCCTTACAGGCAAGACTAGGGAAGCTTTCTTT. This codes for CASSLRPLTGKTREAFF.

V and J are TRBV6-1 and TRBJ1-1; weak D call: TRBD1 (6 bases). The germline V and J ends were trimmed by 11 bases and 4 bases, with 14 bases remaining between them. The germline V gene encodes CDR1 MNHNS and CDR2 SASEGT. CDR3 length: 12 amino acids. DNA of the CDR3: TGTGCCTGCACCGACAGGTTCACTGAAGCTTTCTTT. Amino acid sequence: CACTDRFTEAFF.